The rows below give T cell receptor beta chains drawn from one sample of a study of CD8+ T cells in alopecia areata. TCRdb's copy holds only in-frame clones and misses some; the assay was immunoSEQ multiplex PCR. This sample carries around 140,000 clones, 40% to 55% of them seen once, and the ten largest clones take less than 1%. Source: CD4+ T cells sorted from blood, taken at week 0. These TCRs come from a human donor with alopecia areata. The CDR3 runs from the conserved cysteine through the conserved F or W. Fields, in order: D gene, clone size, CDR3 length, V gene, J gene, CDR3 DNA, CDR3 protein. D genes are given only for firm matches. Not every row has a clone size; where given, it reads once, few, many or a size class.

-	-	17	TRBV18	TRBJ2-1	TGTGCCAGCTCACCACTAGGTGTACAGAGCTCCTACAATGAGCAGTTCTTC	CASSPLGVQSSYNEQFF
-	few	12	TRBV30	TRBJ2-2	TGTGCCTGGAGTGTACCCAGCACGGAGCTGTTTTTT	CAWSVPSTELFF
-	-	13	TRBV29-1	TRBJ2-3	TGCAGCGTCCGCTGGACGTACTCAGATACGCAGTATTTT	CSVRWTYSDTQYF
-	few	11	TRBV29-1	TRBJ2-7	TGCAGCGTTGGGGATTGGTACGAGCAGTACTTC	CSVGDWYEQYF
TRBD2	-	12	TRBV19	TRBJ2-1	TGTGCCAGTAGTCCCCTGAGGGAGGGCCAATTCTTC	CASSPLREGQFF
-	-	14	TRBV11-2	TRBJ2-7	TGTGCCAGCAGCTTAGTTGGATCCAGGGACGAGCAGTACTTC	CASSLVGSRDEQYF
-	-	15	TRBV29-1	TRBJ2-2	TGCAGCGTTGAATTTTGGAGGGGGCGGACCGGGGAGCTGTTTTTT	CSVEFWRGRTGELFF
-	-	15	TRBV7-9	TRBJ2-3	TGTGCCAGCAGCCGCCACGGAGGGGGCACAGATACGCAGTATTTT	CASSRHGGGTDTQYF
-	few	12	TRBV28	TRBJ2-3	TGTGCCAGCATGAGCTCCACAGATACGCAGTATTTT	CASMSSTDTQYF
-	-	13	TRBV15	TRBJ2-2	TGTGCCACCAGTCAGGATTACACCGGGGAGCTGTTTTTT	CATSQDYTGELFF
TRBD2	few	13	TRBV30	TRBJ2-7	TGTGCCTGGGATAGCGGGACGAACCACGAGCAGTACTTC	CAWDSGTNHEQYF
-	once	15	TRBV9	TRBJ2-3	TGTGCCAGCAGCGTAGTGGGGTCCCACACAGATACGCAGTATTTT	CASSVVGSHTDTQYF
-	-	16	TRBV5-1	TRBJ2-2	TGCGCCAGCAGCTTGGGGGACGGGCTGAACACCGGGGAGCTGTTTTTT	CASSLGDGLNTGELFF
-	-	15	TRBV7-8	TRBJ2-1	TGTGCCAGCAGCTTTCCCCGGACAAACCTCAATGAGCAGTTCTTC	CASSFPRTNLNEQFF
-	-	15	TRBV2	TRBJ2-1	TGTGCCAGCAGTAGGAGAGCGGGCTCCTACAATGAGCAGTTCTTC	CASSRRAGSYNEQFF
TRBD1	few	12	TRBV29-1	TRBJ2-7	TGCAGCGTTGATCAGGGGGCAGGGGAGCAGTACTTC	CSVDQGAGEQYF
-	-	15	TRBV6-5	TRBJ1-1	TGTGCCAGCAGTTACTCGAGACAGACGAACACTGAAGCTTTCTTT	CASSYSRQTNTEAFF
-	few	16	TRBV14	TRBJ1-4	TGTGCCAGCAGCCAAGATGGTGCGGGGGACCGCAAAAAACTGTTTTTT	CASSQDGAGDRKKLFF
-	-	15	TRBV23-1	TRBJ1-2	TGCGCCAGACCACAGAATCGTTTAAGGAGTTATGGCTACACCTTC	CARPQNRLRSYGYTF
-	-	13	TRBV7-2	TRBJ2-7	TGTGCCAGCAGCTTCCCAGGGCCCTACGAGCAGTACTTC	CASSFPGPYEQYF
-	-	13	TRBV29-1	TRBJ1-2	TGCAGCGTCCACGGGCCGACAGAGCAGGGCTACACCTTC	CSVHGPTEQGYTF
TRBD2	-	12	TRBV30	TRBJ2-1	TGTGCCTGGACTAGCGGTTACAATGAGCAGTTCTTC	CAWTSGYNEQFF
-	few	17	TRBV15	TRBJ1-5	TGTGCCACCAGCTTACCGGGCTCCGAAGGGGTGAGTCAGCCCCAGCATTTT	CATSLPGSEGVSQPQHF
-	-	12	TRBV30	TRBJ1-5	TGTGCCTGGAGTCAGGGGAGGCAGCCCCAGCATTTT	CAWSQGRQPQHF
-	few	16	TRBV4-1	TRBJ1-1	TGCGCCAGCAGCCCTCCATCCGGGACGGCGGCCACTGAAGCTTTCTTT	CASSPPSGTAATEAFF
TRBD1	-	13	TRBV7-9	TRBJ1-2	TGTGCCAGCAGCACGACAGGGAACTATGGCTACACCTTC	CASSTTGNYGYTF
TRBD1	few	12	TRBV29-1	TRBJ2-5	TGCAGCGACCGGACAGGTCAAGAGACCCAGTACTTC	CSDRTGQETQYF
-	-	13	TRBV30	TRBJ2-3	TGTGCCTGGAGTGCTGGGGGCACAGATACGCAGTATTTT	CAWSAGGTDTQYF
-	-	18	TRBV4-3	TRBJ2-5	TGCGCCAGCAGCCAAGAGAGGGGGGCTTCTCCGGTTGAAGAGACCCAGTACTTC	CASSQERGASPVEETQYF
-	-	13	TRBV21-1	TRBJ2-1	TGTGCCAGCAGCCAAGGACGGAGCGATGAGCAGTTCTTC	CASSQGRSDEQFF
TRBD1	-	15	TRBV2	TRBJ2-6	TGTGCCAGCGAAGGAGACAGGGCTGGGGCCAACGTCCTGACTTTC	CASEGDRAGANVLTF
TRBD1	-	15	TRBV18	TRBJ1-4	TGTGCCAGCTCACCTGCCCGGGACAGGGCTGAAAAACTGTTTTTT	CASSPARDRAEKLFF
TRBD1	-	14	TRBV5-1	TRBJ2-7	TGCGCCAGCAGCGCCAGGACAGGGTCCTACGAGCAGTACTTC	CASSARTGSYEQYF
TRBD1	-	15	TRBV4-1	TRBJ1-4	TGCGCCAGCAGCCGGACGGGACAGGGGGAAGAAAAACTGTTTTTT	CASSRTGQGEEKLFF
TRBD1	few	15	TRBV6-5	TRBJ2-2	TGTGCCAGCAGTAGGACAGGGGGAAACACCGGGGAGCTGTTTTTT	CASSRTGGNTGELFF
-	-	16	TRBV19	TRBJ2-7	TGTGCCAGTAACCCCCTGTGGACGGGACCGCCTGGCGAGCAGTACTTC	CASNPLWTGPPGEQYF
-	few	13	TRBV30	TRBJ2-7	TGTGCCTGGAGTCGGCAGCCTCCCTACGAGCAGTACTTC	CAWSRQPPYEQYF
-	-	13	TRBV2	TRBJ1-1	TGTGCCAGCAGTGTCGGTGGGGGAGATGAAGCTTTCTTT	CASSVGGGDEAFF
TRBD2	-	16	TRBV7-2	TRBJ2-3	TGTGCCAGCAGCCGACTAGCGGGAGTGACACGGGATACGCAGTATTTT	CASSRLAGVTRDTQYF
TRBD1	-	13	TRBV29-1	TRBJ2-7	TGCAGCGTTGATGAGACAGGGGGTTACGAGCAGTACTTC	CSVDETGGYEQYF
TRBD2	few	14	TRBV15	TRBJ2-3	TGTGCCACCGCGTCTAGCGGGAGCACAGATACGCAGTATTTT	CATASSGSTDTQYF
TRBD2	-	14	TRBV5-1	TRBJ2-7	TGCGCCAGCAGCTCCGGACTAGGGAGGGTCGAGCAGTACTTC	CASSSGLGRVEQYF
-	-	13	TRBV6-1	TRBJ2-1	TGTGCCACCGACCCCCTCTCCTACAATGAGCAGTTCTTC	CATDPLSYNEQFF
TRBD2	few	14	TRBV5-1	TRBJ2-1	TGCGCCAGCAGCCCGGGACTAGTCCCCGATGAGCAGTTCTTC	CASSPGLVPDEQFF
-	-	14	TRBV25-1	TRBJ1-5	TGTGCCAGCAGTGGGATCATGTCCAATCAGCCCCAGCATTTT	CASSGIMSNQPQHF
TRBD2	-	16	TRBV5-5	TRBJ2-4	TGTGCCAGCAGCCCTATAGCGGGAATAGGGGAAAACATTCAGTACTTC	CASSPIAGIGENIQYF
-	-	13	TRBV5-1	TRBJ1-5	TGCGCCAGCAGCTTTGGGTTCAATCAGCCCCAGCATTTT	CASSFGFNQPQHF
-	-	15	TRBV6-5	TRBJ1-1	TGTGCCAGCAGTTACTCTGAGACGGGGAACACTGAAGCTTTCTTT	CASSYSETGNTEAFF
TRBD1	-	14	TRBV6-6	TRBJ2-2	TGTGCCAGCACCCAGGGGGCGTCAACCGGGGAGCTGTTTTTT	CASTQGASTGELFF
TRBD1	-	15	TRBV14	TRBJ2-1	TGTGCCAGCAGCGACAGGGTCAGCTCCTACAATGAGCAGTTCTTC	CASSDRVSSYNEQFF
-	few	14	TRBV4-3	TRBJ1-1	TGCGCCAGCAGCCGCCGGTGGAGGGACACTGAAGCTTTCTTT	CASSRRWRDTEAFF
TRBD1	-	15	TRBV10-3	TRBJ1-1	TGTGCCATCAGTGACCAAACAGGGGTGGGCACTGAAGCTTTCTTT	CAISDQTGVGTEAFF
-	-	14	TRBV12-2	TRBJ1-5	TGTGCAAGTCGCCCCAACGGGAAGGTCCAGCCCCAGCATTTT	CASRPNGKVQPQHF
-	-	16	TRBV5-4	TRBJ2-6	TGTGCCAGCAGCTTAGTAGGTGGTTCTGGGGCCAACGTCCTGACTTTC	CASSLVGGSGANVLTF
-	-	13	TRBV29-1	TRBJ2-3	TGCAGCGTTGAAGATCTTTCAGGGCATAGTTGGTATTTT	CSVEDLSGHSWYF
TRBD2	-	15	TRBV9	TRBJ2-7	TGTGCCAGCAGTTCTCTAGGCGGGAGTCTCAACGAGCAGTACTTC	CASSSLGGSLNEQYF
-	-	14	TRBV7-9	TRBJ2-5	TGTGCCAGCAGCTTAGTCCCAGACCAAGAGACCCAGTACTTC	CASSLVPDQETQYF